This TCR beta chain was sequenced in a study of read filtering for tumor transcriptome and immune sequencing. Study as a whole: Revised staging placed under ten patients in R-ISS I, about 15 in II, about seven in III. RNA-seq yielded only about 75 to 1273 TCR reads, IR-seq about 4.05 to 11 million.

Broader study findings: Without single-read clonotypes, shared clonotype proportions correlated more between IR-seq and RNA-seq. About four fifths of IR-seq clonotypes had one read, totaling around 4% of reads; RNA-seq: approximately 73% and 42%.

This library used approximately 370 ng RNA and molecular barcoded adaptors spanning alpha/delta and beta/gamma chains. TCRdb reprocessed the reads with MiXCR, giving one entry per CDR3 protein. The data show fewer than 45,000 distinct CDR3 sequences, about 12% seen once. At least ten counts were recorded for this clonotype. What it binds is not known. CDR3 length: 17 residues. V was pared by 0 bases and J by 2 bases, with 4 bases of the junction left unmatched. The germline CDR1 and CDR2 sequences are LGHNA and YNFKEQ. The chain recombines TRBV4-2 with TRBJ2-5; 12 positions agree with TRBD2. The receptor comes from a donor over 35 with multiple myeloma. Sequencing was performed on a population of CD138-negative cells sorted from bone marrow. This CDR3 reads CASSQDGLAGGQETQYF. CDR3 in DNA: TGTGCCAGCAGCCAAGATGGCCTAGCGGGGGGGCAAGAGACCCAGTACTTC.